The T cell receptor beta chain under discussion was sequenced for a study of post-analysis software for immune sequencing data. Study-level results: For normalized Chao1 diversity, multiple sclerosis patients scored significantly lower than controls did.

Of note for this clonotype: The antigen remains unidentified.

TCR beta cDNA libraries included unique molecular identifiers. TCRdb independently ran MiXCR on the PCR reads; one entry per CDR3 protein. The sample records around 150,000 distinct CDR3 sequences, roughly 40% being singletons. With V trimmed by 0 bases and J by 12 bases, 18 bases remained unmatched. Per the germline V gene, CDR1 is KGHSH and CDR2 is LQKENI. CDR3 length: 18 amino acids. The input for sequencing was blood, taken after autologous hematopoietic stem cell transplantation. This receptor was taken from a girl aged 10 to 17 with multiple sclerosis. The chain links TRBV18 to TRBJ2-1; TRBD2 agrees at 9 bases. The CDR3: CASSPPGRAGGLRVGQFF. DNA of the CDR3: TGTGCCAGCTCACCACCAGGAAGAGCGGGAGGCCTCCGTGTTGGGCAGTTCTTC.